The sequence of this TCR beta chain was determined in a study of cytomegalovirus exposure and HLA in healthy donors. Findings and caveats of the study: Only CMV serostatus was available as immune exposure information.

As to this clone: Its antigen is still unknown.

Primers: 60 Vbeta forward and 13 Jbeta reverse. Sequenced by immunoSEQ multiplex PCR; TCRdb stores in-frame clones only, minus some. The sample has more than 150,000 clones; around 80% are singletons. Material: PBMCs. This receptor was identified in a woman in her 30s in good health and CMV-seronegative.

The CDR3 loop is CASSLVPLAGYTDTQYF. For the CDR3, the DNA is TGTGCCAGCAGCTTAGTCCCCCTAGCGGGGTACACAGATACGCAGTATTTT. V and J are TRBV7-8 and TRBJ2-3, with 9 bases fitting TRBD2. This CDR3 has 17 residues. J gave up 2 bases and V 1 base, and 7 bases lay outside the gene matches. Germline V lookup: CDR1 SGHVS, CDR2 FQNEAQ. Variable domain in full (rest from reference TRBV7-8 and TRBJ2-3): GAGVSQSPRYKVAKRGQDVALRCDPISGHVSLFWYQQALGQGPEFLTYFQNEAQLDKSGLPSDRFFAERPEGSVSTLKIQRTQQEDSAVYLCASSLVPLAGYTDTQYFGPGTRLTVL.